The 19 T cell receptor beta chains in this list originate from one sample, sequenced in a study of blood T cell repertoires in COVID-19. Generated by immunoSEQ multiplex PCR, the TCRdb table keeps only in-frame clones and is missing some. Of about 83,000 clones in the sample, about 83% were seen once. The sequenced sample was peripheral blood. These receptors were obtained from a man in his fifties or sixties with acute or convalescent COVID-19.

The chain employs TRBV19 and TRBJ1-2; the D is unclear. This CDR3 comprises 12 residues. Trimming took off 3 bases at V and 10 bases at J, with 12 bases between the two ends. Per the germline V gene, CDR1 is LNHDA and CDR2 is SQIVND (reference sequence). CDR3 protein: CASSIGITPYTF. The CDR3 DNA reads TGTGCCAGTAGTATCGGGATCACCCCCTACACCTTC.

The chain carries TRBV5-1 and TRBJ1-1; D perhaps matches TRBD1 (5 bases). CDR1 and CDR2 (germline): SGHRS, YFSETQ. V dropped 0 bases and J dropped 0 bases, with 6 bases sitting between them. The CDR3 spans 14 residues. The DNA of the CDR3 is TGCGCCAGCAGCTTGGGGGGCATGAACACTGAAGCTTTCTTT. Residues: CASSLGGMNTEAFF.

The chain carries TRBV7-9 and TRBJ1-2; D gene ambiguous. The CDR3 consists of 14 residues. From germline, CDR1 is SEHNR and CDR2 FQNEAQ (reference sequence). Trimming shortened V by 3 bases and J by 0 bases, and 8 bases separated the two germline ends. The CDR3 DNA is TGTGCCAGCAGCTTGGTAGCCGCTAACTATGGCTACACCTTC. Encoded protein: CASSLVAANYGYTF.

In nucleotides, the CDR3 is TGTGCCAGCAGGGGGGACAGGGGGCGCACAGATACGCAGTATTTT. It encodes CASRGDRGRTDTQYF. The rearrangement links TRBV6-5 to TRBJ2-3; 12 bases match TRBD1. V shed 6 bases and J 1 base; nucleotides not matched to a gene: 2. The CDR3 covers 15 residues. From germline, CDR1 is MNHEY and CDR2 SVGAGI.

The CDR3 is CASSWVTGNTEAFF. CDR3 in DNA: TGTGCCAGCAGTTGGGTGACAGGGAACACTGAAGCTTTCTTT. This chain joins TRBV6-6 and TRBJ1-1; a possible D gene is TRBD1 (6 bases). Trimming shortened V by 4 bases and J by 1 base, and 10 bases separated the two germline ends. Germline lookup yields CDR1 MNHNY and CDR2 SVGAGI (reference sequence). The CDR3 has 14 amino acids.

V is TRBV5-1 and J is TRBJ1-1; D possibly corresponds to TRBD1 (5 bases). V shed 5 bases and J shed 1 base, with 15 bases lying between them. In germline, CDR1 is SGHRS, CDR2 YFSETQ. This CDR3 spans 15 amino acids. CDR3 nucleotide sequence: TGCGCCAGCAGTCACAGGTCGCGGGGGAACACTGAAGCTTTCTTT. Its translation is CASSHRSRGNTEAFF. Using reference TRBV5-1 and TRBJ1-1 for the parts outside the CDR3, the full variable domain is KAGVTQTPRYLIKTRGQQVTLSCSPISGHRSVSWYQQTPGQGLQFLFEYFSETQRNKGNFPGRFSGRQFSNSRSEMNVSTLELGDSALYLCASSHRSRGNTEAFFGQGTRLTVV.

This chain joins TRBV7-3 and TRBJ1-1; no clear D. V lost 1 base and J lost 1, with 7 bases in between. The CDR3 loop spans 14 amino acids. Germline CDR1 reads SGHTA; CDR2 reads FQGTGA. CDR3 sequence (DNA): TGTGCCAGCAGCTTAAGGGCAGAGAACACTGAAGCTTTCTTT. Translating it yields CASSLRAENTEAFF.

This sequence joins TRBV19 and TRBJ2-3, with 13 bases identical to TRBD2. The CDR3 contains 17 residues. V gave up 3 bases and J gave up 4 bases; unmatched junction bases: 7. Germline lookup yields CDR1 LNHDA and CDR2 SQIVND (reference sequence). CDR3 DNA sequence: TGTGCCAGTAGTATTACTAGCGGGGGGGCCTACGCAGATACGCAGTATTTT. Residues: CASSITSGGAYADTQYF. The full variable domain, rest sourced from reference TRBV19 and TRBJ2-3, is DGGITQSPKYLFRKEGQNVTLSCEQNLNHDAMYWYRQDPGQGLRLIYYSQIVNDFQKGDIAEGYSVSREKKESFPLTVTSAQKNPTAFYLCASSITSGGAYADTQYFGPGTRLTVL.

The chain employs TRBV4-3 and TRBJ1-3, with a weak D call TRBD1 (5 bases). CDR1 is LGHNA and CDR2 is YSLEER in the germline V gene. This CDR3 is 16 amino acids long. The germline V and J ends were trimmed by 0 bases and 2 bases, with 11 bases remaining between them. In nucleotides, the CDR3 is TGCGCCAGCAGCCAAGATATGGGGGGAACTGGAAACACCATATATTTT. Amino acid sequence: CASSQDMGGTGNTIYF.

In DNA form, the CDR3 reads TGTGCCAGCAGCCAAGGACAGGGAGGACTTAGGACTGAAGCTTTCTTT. Amino acids: CASSQGQGGLRTEAFF. The V and J genes are TRBV5-6 and TRBJ1-1, with 8 bases identical to TRBD1. CDR1 is SGHDT and CDR2 is YYEEEE in the germline V gene. CDR3 length equals 16 residues. The J segment lost 5 bases and the V segment lost 4 bases, leaving 13 bases of the junction unmatched.

The chain recombines TRBV14 with TRBJ2-7; the match to TRBD2 covers 8 bases. CDR3 size: 19 residues. Looked up from germline, CDR1 is SGHDN and CDR2 is FVKESK. V trimming: 0 bases; J trimming: 2 bases; junction bases outside the gene matches: 15. CDR3 coding DNA: TGTGCCAGCAGCCAAGATAAAGACTCGAGACGACTAGCGCCCTACGAGCAGTACTTC. Its protein is CASSQDKDSRRLAPYEQYF.

This clone was seen only once. The chain joins TRBV9 to TRBJ2-3; TRBD2 matches 7 bases. There are 15 residues in the CDR3. In germline, CDR1 is SGDLS, CDR2 YYNGEE. The V segment lost 4 bases and the J segment 2 bases; nucleotides outside the gene matches: 7. The CDR3 DNA follows: TGTGCCAGCAGCCCGTCGGGACTACACACAGATACGCAGTATTTT. Protein: CASSPSGLHTDTQYF. The whole variable domain, filled in from reference TRBV9 and TRBJ2-3, reads DSGVTQTPKHLITATGQRVTLRCSPRSGDLSVYWYQQSLDQGLQFLIQYYNGEERAKGNILERFSAQQFPDLHSELNLSSLELGDSALYFCASSPSGLHTDTQYFGPGTRLTVL.

The chain carries TRBV7-6 and TRBJ1-1; D is uncertain. The CDR3 has 14 residues. Germline V gene lookup returns CDR1 SGHVS and CDR2 FNYEAQ. Trimming took 8 bases from V and 1 from J, leaving 14 bases between them. The CDR3 region is CASGSGEENTEAFF. In nucleotides, the CDR3 is TGTGCCAGCGGGAGCGGGGAAGAGAACACTGAAGCTTTCTTT.

This clone was seen once. Additional DNA sequences in this sample encode the identical CDR3. The rearrangement joins TRBV4-3 to TRBJ1-1, with 7 bases fitting TRBD1. CDR1 is LGHNA, CDR2 YSLEER, per germline. The CDR3 runs 15 residues. The J segment lost 1 base and the V segment lost 2 bases, leaving 4 bases of the junction unmatched. DNA of the CDR3: TGCGCCAGCAGCCAAACGACAGGGAGGAACACTGAAGCTTTCTTT. Its protein product is CASSQTTGRNTEAFF.

As DNA, the CDR3 is TGTGCCAGCAGAATACAGGGCGGAGGTGGCTACACCTTC. As protein: CASRIQGGGGYTF. J is TRBJ1-2 and V is TRBV12-3 or TRBV12-4; tentatively, D is TRBD1 (6 bases). This CDR3 spans 13 amino acids. The germline V and J ends were trimmed by 6 bases and 7 bases, with 15 bases remaining between them.

The chain couples TRBV25-1 to TRBJ2-1; the match to TRBD2 covers 16 bases. The CDR3 runs 18 residues. V lost 8 bases and J lost 7; bases outside the gene matches: 14. CDR1 is MGHDK and CDR2 is SYGVNS in the germline V gene. This chain's CDR3 is CASERGLAGGSSWNEQFF. CDR3 sequence (DNA): TGTGCCAGCGAGAGGGGACTAGCGGGGGGGAGTAGTTGGAATGAGCAGTTCTTC.

In its sample, this clone was seen a few times. This chain links TRBV25-1 with TRBJ1-2; no definite D call. Trimming took off 2 bases at V and 3 bases at J, with 10 bases between the two ends. The CDR3 runs to 14 residues. Germline-derived CDR1 and CDR2 are MGHDK and SYGVNS. Here the CDR3 reads CASSEGTDYYGYTF. The CDR3 region has the DNA TGTGCCAGCAGTGAAGGAACAGATTACTATGGCTACACCTTC.

The chain is built from TRBV5-6 and TRBJ1-1; D is perhaps TRBD1 (5 bases). The germline V and J ends were trimmed by 4 bases and 0 bases, with 13 bases remaining between them. The CDR3 sequence is 15 residues long. Germline V gives CDR1 SGHDT, CDR2 YYEEEE. CDR3 residues: CASSRNRLMNTEAFF. CDR3 DNA sequence: TGTGCCAGCAGCCGAAACAGGTTAATGAACACTGAAGCTTTCTTT.

This chain connects TRBV2 to TRBJ1-1, with a possible D match to TRBD1 (5 bases). Germline CDR1 SNHLY, CDR2 FYNNEI. V lost 6 bases to trimming and J lost 3 bases, with 14 bases between them. The CDR3 is made up of 14 amino acids. The CDR3 region is CASSNLAGDTEAFF. The DNA of the CDR3 is TGTGCCAGCAGCAACCTCGCGGGGGACACTGAAGCTTTCTTT.